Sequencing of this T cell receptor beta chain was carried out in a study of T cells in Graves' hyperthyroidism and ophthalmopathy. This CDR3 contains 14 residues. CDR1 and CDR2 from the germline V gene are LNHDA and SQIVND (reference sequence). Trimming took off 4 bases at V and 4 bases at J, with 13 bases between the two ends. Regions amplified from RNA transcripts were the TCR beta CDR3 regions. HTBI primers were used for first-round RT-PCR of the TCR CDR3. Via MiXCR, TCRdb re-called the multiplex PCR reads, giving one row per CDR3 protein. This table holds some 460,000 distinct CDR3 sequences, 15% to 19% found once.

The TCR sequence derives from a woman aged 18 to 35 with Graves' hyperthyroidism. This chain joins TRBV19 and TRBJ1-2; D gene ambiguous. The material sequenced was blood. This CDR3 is CASSRQPSVYGYTF. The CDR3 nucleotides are TGTGCCAGTAGTAGGCAGCCCTCAGTCTATGGCTACACCTTC.